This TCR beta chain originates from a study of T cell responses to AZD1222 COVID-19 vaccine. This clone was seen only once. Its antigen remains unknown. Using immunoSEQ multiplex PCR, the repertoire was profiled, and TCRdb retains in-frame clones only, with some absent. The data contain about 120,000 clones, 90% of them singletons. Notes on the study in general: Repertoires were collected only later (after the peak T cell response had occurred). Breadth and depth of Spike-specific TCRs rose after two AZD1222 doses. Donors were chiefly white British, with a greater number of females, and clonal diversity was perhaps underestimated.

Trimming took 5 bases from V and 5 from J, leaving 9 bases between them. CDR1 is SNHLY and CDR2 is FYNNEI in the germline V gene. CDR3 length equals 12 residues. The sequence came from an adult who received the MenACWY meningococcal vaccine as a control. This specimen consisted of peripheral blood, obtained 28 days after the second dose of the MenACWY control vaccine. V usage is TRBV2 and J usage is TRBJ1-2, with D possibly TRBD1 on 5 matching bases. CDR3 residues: CASSLTVYGYTF. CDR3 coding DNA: TGTGCCAGCAGTCTGACAGTTTATGGCTACACCTTC.